The sequence of this TCR beta chain was determined in a study of blood T cell repertoires in COVID-19. Study-level information: Samples representing acute and convalescent COVID-19 were sourced from the United States, Italy and Spain. T cells, B-cell-depleted T cells, or PBMCs supplied cDNA or gDNA.

Profiling relied on immunoSEQ multiplex PCR, and the TCRdb table lists in-frame clones only, not all of them. In the table there are some 40,000 clones, about 85% of which are singletons. The J segment lost 9 bases and the V segment lost 5 bases, leaving 23 bases of the junction unmatched. Germline assignment: CDR1 KGHDR and CDR2 SFDVKD. The CDR3 is 18 amino acids. The V and J genes are TRBV24-1 and TRBJ1-2, with TRBD1 identical over 7 bases. Sequencing was carried out using peripheral blood. The sequence came from a woman of 80 years or more with acute or convalescent COVID-19. The CDR3 sequence is CATSAPLSGQEGLWSYTF. In nucleotides, the CDR3 is TGTGCCACCAGTGCCCCCCTTTCCGGACAGGAGGGCCTTTGGAGCTACACCTTC.